This TCR beta chain was found in a study of vaccination and CD4 T cells after COVID-19. As for the study in general: Following dose two, a median approximately 65 days (range 14 to 241) passed before post-vaccine samples were taken.

A remark on this clonotype: The antigen is not known.

Points from the study as a whole: Nearly all convalescent vaccine-specific clones, 304 of 307, recognized only SARS-CoV-2 spike.

Treatment reported: roughly 10-day PBMC culture with coronavirus spike peptide pools or control peptides (ViraFEST assay). ViraFEST sequenced TCRs after peptide-pool expansion of antigen-specific T cells. In germline, CDR1 is LGHNT, CDR2 FRNRAP. V lost 3 bases and J 2 bases, leaving 8 bases between the germline ends. This CDR3 has 13 residues. Oncomine TCR Beta short-read sequencing was applied to DNA from cultured CD4+ T cells. TCRdb analysed the PCR reads with MiXCR anew, one entry per CDR3 protein. The sample includes nearly 15,000 distinct CDR3 sequences, roughly 50% of them seen just once. The chain employs TRBV12-5 and TRBJ2-7, with D unresolved. Input material: CD4+ T cells from blood, cultured in vitro. The receptor's source is a human donor who had recovered from COVID-19. CDR3 in amino acids: CASGLFGAYEQYF. CDR3 nucleotide sequence: TGTGCTAGTGGTTTATTTGGGGCCTACGAGCAGTACTTC.